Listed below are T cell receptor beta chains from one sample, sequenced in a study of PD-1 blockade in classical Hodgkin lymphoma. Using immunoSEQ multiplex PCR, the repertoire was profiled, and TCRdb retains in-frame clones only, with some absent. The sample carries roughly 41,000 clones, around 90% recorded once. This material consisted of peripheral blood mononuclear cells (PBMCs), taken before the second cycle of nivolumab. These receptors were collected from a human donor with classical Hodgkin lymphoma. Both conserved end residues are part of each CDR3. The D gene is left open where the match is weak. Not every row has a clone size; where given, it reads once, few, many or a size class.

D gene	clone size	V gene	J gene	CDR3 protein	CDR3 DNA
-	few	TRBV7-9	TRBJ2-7	CASSLIFPYEQYF	TGTGCCAGCAGCTTAATTTTTCCCTACGAGCAGTACTTC
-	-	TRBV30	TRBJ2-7	CAWGRRQFSYEQYF	TGTGCCTGGGGTAGGCGGCAGTTTTCCTACGAGCAGTACTTC
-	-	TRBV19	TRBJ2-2	CASRGTGELFF	TGTGCCAGTAGAGGGACCGGGGAGCTGTTTTTT
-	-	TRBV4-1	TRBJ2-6	CASSQEKASGANVLTF	TGCGCCAGCAGCCAAGAAAAGGCTTCTGGGGCCAACGTCCTGACTTTC
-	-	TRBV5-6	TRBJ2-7	CASQQLVWGPYEQYF	TGTGCCAGCCAACAGCTGGTCTGGGGGCCCTACGAGCAGTACTTC
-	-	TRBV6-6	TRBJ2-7	CASSHWRGPSYEQYF	TGTGCCAGCAGTCACTGGAGGGGACCTTCCTACGAGCAGTACTTC
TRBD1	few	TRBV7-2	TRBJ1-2	CASSYNQGDYGYTF	TGTGCCAGCAGCTATAATCAGGGGGACTATGGCTACACCTTC
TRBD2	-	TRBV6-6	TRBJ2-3	CASSPAQVLAADTQYF	TGTGCCAGCAGTCCTGCCCAGGTTCTAGCGGCAGATACGCAGTATTTT
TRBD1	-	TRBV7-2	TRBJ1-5	CASSARGQGIYSNQPQHF	TGTGCCAGCAGCGCAAGAGGACAGGGAATCTATAGCAATCAGCCCCAGCATTTT
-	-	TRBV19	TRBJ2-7	CASSIDTTLYEQYF	TGTGCCAGTAGTATAGACACCACCCTCTACGAGCAGTACTTC
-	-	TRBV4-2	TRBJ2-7	CASSPRVAGEQYF	TGTGCCAGCAGCCCCCGAGTGGCAGGCGAGCAGTACTTC
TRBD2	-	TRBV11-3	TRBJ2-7	CASRTSGSIDEQYF	TGTGCCAGCAGGACTAGCGGGAGTATCGACGAGCAGTACTTC
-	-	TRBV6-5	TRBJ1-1	CASSQQGSPFKAFF	TGTGCCAGCAGTCAGCAGGGGTCACCCTTTAAAGCTTTCTTT
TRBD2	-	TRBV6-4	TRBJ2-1	CASSDRTSSYNEQFF	TGTGCCAGCAGTGACCGGACTAGCTCGTACAATGAGCAGTTCTTC
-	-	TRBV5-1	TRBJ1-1	CASSLFDTTEAFF	TGCGCCAGCAGCTTATTCGACACCACTGAAGCTTTCTTT
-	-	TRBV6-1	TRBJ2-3	CASRLEGGADTQYF	TGTGCCAGCAGACTCGAAGGGGGGGCAGATACGCAGTATTTT
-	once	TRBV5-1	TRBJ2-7	CASSWGRGPSSDYEQYF	TGCGCCAGCAGCTGGGGCCGGGGCCCCAGTAGTGATTACGAGCAGTACTTC
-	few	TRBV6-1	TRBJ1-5	CASNDNREFASNQPQHF	TGTGCCAGCAATGATAACAGGGAGTTTGCTAGCAATCAGCCCCAGCATTTT
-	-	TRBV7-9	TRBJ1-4	CASSLVGQGNEKLFF	TGTGCCAGCAGCTTAGTGGGCCAGGGGAATGAAAAACTGTTTTTT
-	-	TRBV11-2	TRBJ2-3	CASSFGTTQYF	TGTGCCAGCAGCTTCGGGACTACGCAGTATTTT
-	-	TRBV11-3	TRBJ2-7	CASSVEGYFPYEQYF	TGTGCCAGCAGTGTCGAGGGCTACTTCCCCTACGAGCAGTACTTC
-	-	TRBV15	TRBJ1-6	CATSRDLTGMSSPLHF	TGTGCCACCAGCAGAGATCTCACAGGGATGAGTTCACCCCTCCACTTT
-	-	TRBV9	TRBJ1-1	CASSVVSGSTEAFF	TGTGCCAGCAGCGTAGTTTCGGGATCCACTGAAGCTTTCTTT
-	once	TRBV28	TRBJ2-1	CASSKPGGEQFF	TGTGCCAGCAGCAAGCCGGGTGGTGAGCAGTTCTTC
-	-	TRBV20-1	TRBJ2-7	CSARSGPEQYF	TGCAGTGCTAGATCTGGGCCCGAGCAGTACTTC
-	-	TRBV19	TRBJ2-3	CASRVAEGTDTQYF	TGTGCCAGTAGGGTAGCGGAGGGGACAGATACGCAGTATTTT
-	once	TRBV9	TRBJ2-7	CASSAPGTPYEQYF	TGTGCCAGCAGCGCCCCCGGGACACCCTACGAGCAGTACTTC
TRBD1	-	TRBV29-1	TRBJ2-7	CSVFNGQGYEQYF	TGCAGCGTTTTTAATGGACAGGGCTACGAGCAGTACTTC
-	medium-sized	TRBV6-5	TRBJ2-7	CASSYSKVSGMHEQYF	TGTGCCAGCAGTTACTCGAAGGTGTCCGGGATGCACGAGCAGTACTTC
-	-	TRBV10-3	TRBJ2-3	CAISSGVPDTQYF	TGTGCCATCAGCTCGGGAGTCCCAGATACGCAGTATTTT
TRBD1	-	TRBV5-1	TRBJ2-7	CASGHRTGVNYEQYF	TGCGCCAGCGGACACAGGACAGGGGTTAACTACGAGCAGTACTTC
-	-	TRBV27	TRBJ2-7	CASGPRGYRLYEQYF	TGTGCCAGCGGTCCTCGGGGGTATAGACTCTACGAGCAGTACTTC
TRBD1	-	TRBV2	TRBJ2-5	CASRLRTGGSQETQYF	TGTGCCAGCAGACTCCGGACAGGGGGCAGCCAAGAGACCCAGTACTTC
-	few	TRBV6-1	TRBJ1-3	CASSEVGTGKGNTIYF	TGTGCCAGCAGTGAAGTCGGAACAGGGAAAGGAAACACCATATATTTT
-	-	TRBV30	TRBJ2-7	CAWRTGGALTYEQYF	TGTGCCTGGAGGACCGGCGGGGCCCTCACCTACGAGCAGTACTTC
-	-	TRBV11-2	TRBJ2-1	CASSLEGEQFF	TGTGCCAGCAGCTTAGAAGGGGAGCAGTTCTTC
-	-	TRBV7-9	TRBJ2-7	CASSLSLRGPLDEQYF	TGTGCCAGCAGCCTATCCCTAAGGGGCCCATTGGACGAGCAGTACTTC
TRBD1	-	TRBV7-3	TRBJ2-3	CASSWGEGQGIRNTQYF	TGTGCCAGCAGCTGGGGAGAGGGACAGGGAATAAGGAATACGCAGTATTTT
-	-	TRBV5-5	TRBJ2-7	CASSLAGHYEQYF	TGTGCCAGCAGCTTGGCGGGACACTACGAGCAGTACTTC
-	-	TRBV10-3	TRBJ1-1	CAIGSNTEAFF	TGTGCCATCGGGAGTAACACTGAAGCTTTCTTT
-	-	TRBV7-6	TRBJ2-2	CASSLDVITVKFTGELFF	TGTGCCAGCAGCTTAGATGTAATTACAGTGAAATTTACCGGGGAGCTGTTTTTT
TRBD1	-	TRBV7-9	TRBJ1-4	CASSSQGANEKLFF	TGTGCCAGCAGCTCGCAGGGGGCTAATGAAAAACTGTTTTTT
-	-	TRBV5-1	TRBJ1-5	CASVFSQPQHF	TGCGCCAGTGTCTTTTCGCAGCCCCAGCATTTT
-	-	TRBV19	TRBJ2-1	CASSINRGPYNEQFF	TGTGCCAGTAGTATAAATCGCGGCCCCTACAATGAGCAGTTCTTC
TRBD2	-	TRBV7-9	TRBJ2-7	CASSEPGLAAYDYRQYF	TGTGCCAGCTCAGAACCGGGACTAGCGGCCTACGACTACCGTCAGTACTTC
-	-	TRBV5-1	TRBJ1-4	CASSRGLGEKLFF	TGCGCCAGCAGCCGAGGGCTAGGTGAAAAACTGTTTTTT
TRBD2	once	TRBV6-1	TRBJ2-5	CASSWGLEETQYF	TGTGCCAGCAGTTGGGGACTAGAAGAGACCCAGTACTTC
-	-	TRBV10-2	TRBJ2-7	CASSESVYEQYF	TGCGCCAGCAGTGAGTCGGTCTACGAGCAGTACTTC